The sequence of this TCR beta chain was determined in a study of cytomegalovirus exposure and HLA in healthy donors. Study-wide points: The dataset shows that most TCR sequences were rare, while some public TCRs occurred in many donors. It was 164 TCR beta chains that were listed as cytomegalovirus-associated.

Assay used: immunoSEQ multiplex PCR; TCRdb lists only in-frame clones, some missing. This sample has tens of thousands of clones; over 85% occur once, and the top ten carry around 5.8%. Worth noting for this clone: Its specificity is not known.

The CDR3 is 16 amino acids. Germline CDR1 is KGHSH and CDR2 is LQKENI. The V gene lost 5 bases and the J gene lost 1 base, with 17 bases spanning the gap. The gene calls are TRBV18 and TRBJ1-2; possible D gene TRBD1, 5 bases. The sequence was obtained from a woman younger than 35 in good health and CMV-seronegative. The sequenced sample consisted of PBMCs. CDR3 loop: CASSADRNVGNYGYTF. CDR3 DNA sequence: TGTGCCAGCTCAGCTGACAGAAACGTCGGTAACTATGGCTACACCTTC.